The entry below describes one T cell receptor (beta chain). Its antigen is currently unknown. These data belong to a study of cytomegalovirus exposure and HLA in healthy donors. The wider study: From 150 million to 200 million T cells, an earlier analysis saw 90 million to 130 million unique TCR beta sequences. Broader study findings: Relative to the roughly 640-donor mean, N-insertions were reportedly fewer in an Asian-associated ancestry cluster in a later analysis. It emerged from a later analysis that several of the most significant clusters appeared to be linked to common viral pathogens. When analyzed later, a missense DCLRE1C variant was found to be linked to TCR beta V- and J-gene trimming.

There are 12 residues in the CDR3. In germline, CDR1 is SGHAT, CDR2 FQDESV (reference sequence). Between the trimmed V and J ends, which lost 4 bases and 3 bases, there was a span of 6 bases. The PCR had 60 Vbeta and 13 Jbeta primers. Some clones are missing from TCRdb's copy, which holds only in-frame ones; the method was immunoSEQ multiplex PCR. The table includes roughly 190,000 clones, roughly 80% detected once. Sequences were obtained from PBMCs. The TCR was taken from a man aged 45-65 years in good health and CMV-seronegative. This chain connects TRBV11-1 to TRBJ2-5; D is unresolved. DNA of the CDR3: TGTGCCAGCAGCTACAAAGAAGAGACCCAGTACTTC. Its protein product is CASSYKEETQYF.